By share of the sample, the clone carrying this T cell receptor (beta chain) is medium-sized. Each CDR3 protein gets one entry after TCRdb re-called the 5' RACE reads with MiXCR. Of 20,000 to 30,000 distinct CDR3 sequences in the sample, 2% to 3% were seen once. The sample originates from a study of CD8 T cells in ankylosing spondylitis. The CDR3 has 13 amino acids. Germline CDR1 SGDLS, CDR2 YYNGEE. Trimming took off 0 bases at V and 1 base at J, with 4 bases between the two ends. This TCR derives from a female donor with ankylosing spondylitis or in good health (not recorded which). The material sequenced was blood, either unsorted or a sorted T cell fraction (not recorded which). The chain carries TRBV9 and TRBJ2-5; D remains unclear. The CDR3 sequence is CASSVEGQETQYF. CDR3 coding DNA: TGTGCCAGCAGCGTAGAGGGCCAAGAGACCCAGTACTTC.